These T cell receptor beta chains were read from a single sample in a study of T cell changes during pregnancy in multiple sclerosis. Measured with immunoSEQ multiplex PCR; TCRdb has only the in-frame clones, and not every one. The top ten hold roughly 0.5% of the sample, which has about 48,000 clones, approximately 95% seen once. Specimen: CD4+ T cells from peripheral blood mononuclear cells, collected in the first trimester of pregnancy. All receptors derive from a female donor with multiple sclerosis, enrolled in a pregnancy study. Each CDR3 is given with its conserved first and last residue. The D gene is left open where the match is weak. Part of the rows lack a size; the others show once, few, many or a class for expanded clones.

j_call clone_size v_call d_call cdr3_aa cdr3_nt
TRBJ1-5 - TRBV12-5 TRBD1 CASGTGQLRGEPQHF TGTGCTAGTGGTACGGGACAGCTCCGCGGGGAGCCCCAGCATTTT
TRBJ2-3 - TRBV19 - CASTQGSYTDTQYF TGTGCCAGTACTCAGGGTTCTTACACAGATACGCAGTATTTT
TRBJ2-2 - TRBV13 - CASSLEIQRGPGELFF TGTGCCAGCAGCTTAGAGATACAGAGAGGGCCCGGGGAGCTGTTTTTT
TRBJ2-6 once TRBV2 TRBD2 CASSVGGGTSSGANVLTF TGTGCCAGCAGTGTTGGCGGGGGAACATCCTCTGGGGCCAACGTCCTGACTTTC
TRBJ1-2 - TRBV30 TRBD1 CATGTGYGYTF TGTGCGACCGGGACAGGGTATGGCTACACCTTC
TRBJ2-2 - TRBV6-6 - CASERTGELFF TGTGCCAGCGAGAGGACCGGGGAGCTGTTTTTT
TRBJ1-4 - TRBV5-4 TRBD1 CASSSTGGGNEKLFF TGTGCCAGCAGCTCCACAGGGGGGGGGAACGAAAAACTGTTTTTT
TRBJ1-5 - TRBV4-1 TRBD1 CASSPDPGQHNQPQHF TGCGCCAGCAGCCCGGACCCGGGACAGCACAATCAGCCCCAGCATTTT
TRBJ1-6 few TRBV5-1 TRBD1 CASSLGQGLSPLHF TGCGCCAGCAGCTTAGGACAGGGACTTTCACCCCTCCACTTT
TRBJ1-4 once TRBV15 - CATSRDGTNEKLFF TGTGCCACCAGCAGAGACGGAACTAATGAAAAACTGTTTTTT
TRBJ1-1 - TRBV5-1 - CASSLAGGGITEAFF TGCGCCAGCAGCTTGGCGGGAGGGGGAATCACTGAAGCTTTCTTT
TRBJ2-5 - TRBV9 TRBD1 CASSAGTGQETQYF TGTGCCAGCAGCGCCGGGACAGGGCAAGAGACCCAGTACTTC
TRBJ1-5 - TRBV18 TRBD1 CASSTGQGANQPQHF TGTGCCAGCTCAACTGGACAGGGGGCGAATCAGCCCCAGCATTTT
TRBJ2-2 - TRBV2 TRBD1 CASSELTGGITRTGELFF TGTGCCAGCAGTGAACTCACAGGGGGCATAACAAGAACCGGGGAGCTGTTTTTT
TRBJ1-3 once TRBV5-1 TRBD1 CASSLPGQSSGNTIYF TGCGCCAGCAGCCTTCCGGGACAGAGCTCTGGAAACACCATATATTTT
TRBJ2-6 - TRBV7-6 - CASSQRTAADLTF TGTGCCAGCAGCCAGCGGACGGCGGCTGACCTGACTTTC
TRBJ2-2 - TRBV30 TRBD2 CACSGTKNTGELFF TGTGCCTGTAGCGGGACAAAGAACACCGGGGAGCTGTTTTTT
TRBJ1-2 - TRBV19 - CASSMSGVGYTF TGTGCCAGTAGTATGTCCGGGGTGGGCTACACCTTC
TRBJ2-3 - TRBV5-4 TRBD2 CASSQLAGGPPDTQYF TGTGCCAGCAGCCAACTAGCGGGGGGGCCCCCAGATACGCAGTATTTT
TRBJ2-2 - TRBV7-8 TRBD2 CASSLDRLAGGRFRSAGELFF TGTGCCAGCAGCTTAGATAGACTAGCGGGGGGCCGTTTCCGCTCGGCCGGGGAGCTGTTTTTT
TRBJ2-7 - TRBV7-3 - CASSLRDNYEQYF TGTGCCAGCAGCTTACGAGACAACTACGAGCAGTACTTC
TRBJ1-2 - TRBV7-9 - CASSLGASNYGYTF TGTGCCAGCAGCTTAGGGGCCTCTAACTATGGCTACACCTTC
TRBJ2-1 - TRBV19 TRBD2 CASSIDRTGLAGASEQFF TGTGCCAGTAGTATAGATCGGACCGGACTAGCGGGGGCGAGTGAGCAGTTCTTC
TRBJ1-1 - TRBV10-1 - CASSESPSGEAFF TGCGCCAGCAGTGAGTCTCCGTCAGGTGAAGCTTTCTTT
TRBJ1-5 - TRBV15 - CATSRVPQRTVASNQPQHF TGTGCCACCAGCAGAGTTCCACAACGGACAGTGGCTAGCAATCAGCCCCAGCATTTT
TRBJ1-2 - TRBV15 - CATSRGGLKAF TGTGCCACCAGCAGAGGGGGGCTAAAAGCCTTC
TRBJ2-7 - TRBV6-6 TRBD1 CASSYGSGTGGEQYF TGTGCCAGCAGTTACGGCTCCGGGACAGGGGGCGAGCAGTACTTC
TRBJ1-6 - TRBV5-1 - CASSLQGTYDSPLHF TGCGCCAGCAGCTTACAGGGCACCTATGACTCACCCCTCCACTTT
TRBJ1-5 - TRBV19 - CASSIMVRGNQPQHF TGTGCCAGTAGTATAATGGTCAGGGGCAATCAGCCCCAGCATTTT
TRBJ2-1 - TRBV9 - CASSVPGVLNEQFF TGTGCCAGCAGCGTCCCCGGGGTTCTCAATGAGCAGTTCTTC
TRBJ2-5 once TRBV10-3 TRBD2 CAISENSGTTYQETQYF TGTGCCATCAGTGAGAACTCCGGGACTACCTACCAAGAGACCCAGTACTTC
TRBJ2-7 - TRBV25-1 - CASSAGRGYEQYF TGTGCCAGCAGTGCCGGCAGGGGCTACGAGCAGTACTTC